The 9 T cell receptor beta chains in this list originate from one sample, sequenced in a study of T cell responses to AZD1222 COVID-19 vaccine listed by TCRdb under 2021. Receptors were amplified or captured by the immunoSEQ multiplex PCR assay. This immuneACCESS table, as held by TCRdb, lists in-frame sequences with V and J called but not all clones. Of the missing ones, under half trace to an unresolved V gene in checked studies; the others have no known cause. The sample table holds 58,000 or so clones, of which 65% to 85% were seen once. The biggest ten clones account for under 7.5% of the sample. The time point label here, explained by the study, means: baseline before first vaccination. Sequenced here: peripheral blood, sampled on day 0 of AZD1222 vaccination. These receptors came from an adult in good health.

This clone has a handful of counts. The rearrangement links TRBV10-3 to TRBJ2-3; 11 bases are shared with TRBD2. Per the germline V gene, CDR1 is ENHRY and CDR2 is SYGVKD. V lost 6 bases and J lost 2; bases outside the gene matches: 4. CDR3 length: 15 residues. The chain's CDR3 is CAISSSGGTTDTQYF. In DNA, the CDR3 is TGTGCCATCAGCTCTAGCGGGGGGACCACAGATACGCAGTATTTT.

The chain carries TRBV4-3 and TRBJ2-1; 8 bases line up with TRBD2. Trimming took 1 base from V and 3 from J; bases not matched to a gene: 8. From germline, CDR1 is LGHNA and CDR2 YSLEER. This CDR3 spans 17 amino acids. This CDR3 reads CASSQGYSGGFYNEQFF. The CDR3 coding sequence is TGCGCCAGCAGCCAAGGATACAGCGGGGGTTTCTACAATGAGCAGTTCTTC.

This clone was seen only once. The rearrangement uses TRBV18 and TRBJ2-7; the D gene is possibly TRBD1 (6 bases). The CDR3 length is 15 residues. The V gene's germline CDR1 is KGHSH and CDR2 LQKENI. Trimming removed 3 bases from V and 2 bases from J, with 14 bases in between. CDR3 amino acids: CASSPLIGQTYEQYF. DNA for the CDR3: TGTGCCAGCTCACCCCTAATAGGACAGACCTACGAGCAGTACTTC. Variable domain in full (rest from reference TRBV18 and TRBJ2-7): NAGVMQNPRHLVRRRGQEARLRCSPMKGHSHVYWYRQLPEEGLKFMVYLQKENIIDESGMPKERFSAEFPKEGPSILRIQQVVRGDSAAYFCASSPLIGQTYEQYFGPGTRLTVT.

The CDR3 DNA sequence: TGTGCCAGCAGCCCAAGACAGGATTCATCCTACGAGCAGTACTTC. This gives the protein CASSPRQDSSYEQYF. The chain is built from TRBV7-7 and TRBJ2-7, with D perhaps matching TRBD1 (6 bases). The CDR3 is 15 residues long. In germline, CDR1 is SSHAT, CDR2 FNYEAQ (reference sequence). Trimming left V 5 bases short and J 1 base short, with 15 bases between.

This chain connects TRBV28 to TRBJ1-6; D is unclear. CDR1 and CDR2 (germline): MDHEN, SYDVKM. V lost 6 bases to trimming and J lost 8 bases, with 14 bases between them. The length of the CDR3 is 14 residues. The DNA of the CDR3 is TGTGCCAGCAGCTCGCACCAGAGGGATTCACCCCTCCACTTT. Its protein product is CASSSHQRDSPLHF.

The rearrangement joins TRBV29-1 to TRBJ2-7, with D possibly matching TRBD1 (6 bases). CDR3 size: 12 residues. V was shortened by 8 bases and J by 3 bases, with 14 bases between the two germline ends. CDR1 and CDR2 (germline): SQVTM, ANQGSEA. CDR3 in amino acids: CSFRTDFYEQYF. The CDR3 DNA reads TGCAGCTTCCGGACAGATTTCTACGAGCAGTACTTC.

This chain connects TRBV3-1 (or the pseudogene TRBV3-2) to TRBJ1-3; possible D gene TRBD1, 5 bases. This CDR3 region has 15 residues. Between the trimmed V and J ends, which lost 0 bases and 2 bases, there was a span of 8 bases. Germline CDR1 and CDR2: LGHDT and YNNKEL (reference sequence). The CDR3 bases are TGTGCCAGCAGCCAAGAGGGGCTCACTGGAAACACCATATATTTT. It codes for CASSQEGLTGNTIYF.

The chain combines TRBV6-5 with TRBJ2-7, with D hard to call. CDR1 and CDR2 (germline): MNHEY, SVGAGI. CDR3 length: 13 amino acids. Trimming took 7 bases from V and 0 from J, leaving 10 bases between them. The CDR3 protein is CASTRLDSYEQYF. DNA for the CDR3: TGTGCCAGCACTAGATTAGACTCCTACGAGCAGTACTTC.

This rearrangement joins TRBV7-2 to TRBJ2-5; no firm D call. Germline-derived CDR1 and CDR2 are SGHTA and FQGNSA. This CDR3 has 15 residues. V was cut by 2 bases and J by 2 bases, with 12 bases left in between. The CDR3 sequence: CASSLYGRRQETQYF. The DNA for the CDR3 is TGTGCCAGCAGCTTATATGGGCGGCGTCAAGAGACCCAGTACTTC.